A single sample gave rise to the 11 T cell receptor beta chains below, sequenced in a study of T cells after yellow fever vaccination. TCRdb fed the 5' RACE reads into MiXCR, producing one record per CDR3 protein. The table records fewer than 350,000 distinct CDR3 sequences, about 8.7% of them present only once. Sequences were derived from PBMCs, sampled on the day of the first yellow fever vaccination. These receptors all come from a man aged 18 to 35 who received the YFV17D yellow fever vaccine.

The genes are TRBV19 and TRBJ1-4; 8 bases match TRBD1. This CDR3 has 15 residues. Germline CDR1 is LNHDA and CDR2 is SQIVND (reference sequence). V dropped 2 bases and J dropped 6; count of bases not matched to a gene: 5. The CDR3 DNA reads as TGTGCCAGTAGTATACGGGGACAGGTGGATGAAAAACTGTTTTTT. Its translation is CASSIRGQVDEKLFF.

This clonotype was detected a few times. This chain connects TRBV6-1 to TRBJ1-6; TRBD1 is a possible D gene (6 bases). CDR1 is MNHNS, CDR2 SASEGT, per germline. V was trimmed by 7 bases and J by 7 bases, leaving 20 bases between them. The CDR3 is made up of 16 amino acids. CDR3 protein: CASTNRGHRRNSPLHF. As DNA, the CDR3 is TGTGCCAGCACAAACCGGGGACATAGGAGGAATTCACCCCTCCACTTT.

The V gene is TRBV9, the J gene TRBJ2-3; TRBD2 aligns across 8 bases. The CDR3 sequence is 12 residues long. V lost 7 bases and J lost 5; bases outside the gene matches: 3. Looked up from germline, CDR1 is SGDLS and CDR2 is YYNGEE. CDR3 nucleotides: TGTGCCAGCGGCGGGGGGAGAGATACGCAGTATTTT. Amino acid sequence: CASGGGRDTQYF.

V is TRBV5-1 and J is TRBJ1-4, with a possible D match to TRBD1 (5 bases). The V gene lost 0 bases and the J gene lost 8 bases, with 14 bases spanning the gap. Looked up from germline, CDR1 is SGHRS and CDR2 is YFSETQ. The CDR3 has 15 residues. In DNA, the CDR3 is TGCGCCAGCAGCTTGGAAGCAGGGAAAAAGGAAAAACTGTTTTTT. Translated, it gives CASSLEAGKKEKLFF.

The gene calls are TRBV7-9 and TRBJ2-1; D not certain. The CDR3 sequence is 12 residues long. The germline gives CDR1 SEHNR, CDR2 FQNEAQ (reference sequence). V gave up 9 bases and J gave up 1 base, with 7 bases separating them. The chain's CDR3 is CARGNSYNEQFF. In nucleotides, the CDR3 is TGTGCCAGAGGAAATTCCTACAATGAGCAGTTCTTC.

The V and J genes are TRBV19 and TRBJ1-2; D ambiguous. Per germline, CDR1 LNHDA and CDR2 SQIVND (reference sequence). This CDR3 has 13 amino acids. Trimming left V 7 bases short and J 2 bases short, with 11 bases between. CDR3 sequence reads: CASTTDGNYGYTF. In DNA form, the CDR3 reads TGTGCCAGTACCACAGACGGCAACTATGGCTACACCTTC.

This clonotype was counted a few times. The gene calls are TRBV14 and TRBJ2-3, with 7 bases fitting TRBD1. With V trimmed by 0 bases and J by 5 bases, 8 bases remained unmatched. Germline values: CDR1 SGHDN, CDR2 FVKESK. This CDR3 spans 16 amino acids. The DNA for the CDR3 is TGTGCCAGCAGCCAAGATCGTACAGGGGCTGGAGATACGCAGTATTTT. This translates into CASSQDRTGAGDTQYF.

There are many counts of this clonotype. DNA of the CDR3: TGCAGTGCTCGGGGAACGATCGCGAGCTCCTATAATTCACCCCTCCACTTT. Amino acids: CSARGTIASSYNSPLHF. The chain employs TRBV20-1 and TRBJ1-6; D remains ambiguous. In germline, CDR1 is DFQATT, CDR2 SNEGSKA (reference sequence). CDR3 length: 17 amino acids. V lost 5 bases and J 0 bases, leaving 17 bases between the germline ends.

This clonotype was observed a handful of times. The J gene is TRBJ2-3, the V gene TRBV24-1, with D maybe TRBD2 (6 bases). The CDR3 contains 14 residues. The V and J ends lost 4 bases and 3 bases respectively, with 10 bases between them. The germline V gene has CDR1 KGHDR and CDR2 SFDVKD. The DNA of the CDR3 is TGTGCCACCAGTGACCCGGCGGGAACAGATACGCAGTATTTT. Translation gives CATSDPAGTDTQYF.

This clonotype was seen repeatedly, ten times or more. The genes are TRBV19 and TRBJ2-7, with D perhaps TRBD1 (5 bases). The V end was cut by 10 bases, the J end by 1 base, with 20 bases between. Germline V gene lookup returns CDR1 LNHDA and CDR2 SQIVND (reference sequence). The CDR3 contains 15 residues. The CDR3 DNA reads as TGTGCCACCAAATCCCAGGGTATTGGATCCTACGAGCAGTACTTC. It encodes CATKSQGIGSYEQYF. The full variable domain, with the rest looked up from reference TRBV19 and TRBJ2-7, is DGGITQSPKYLFRKEGQNVTLSCEQNLNHDAMYWYRQDPGQGLRLIYYSQIVNDFQKGDIAEGYSVSREKKESFPLTVTSAQKNPTAFYLCATKSQGIGSYEQYFGPGTRLTVT.

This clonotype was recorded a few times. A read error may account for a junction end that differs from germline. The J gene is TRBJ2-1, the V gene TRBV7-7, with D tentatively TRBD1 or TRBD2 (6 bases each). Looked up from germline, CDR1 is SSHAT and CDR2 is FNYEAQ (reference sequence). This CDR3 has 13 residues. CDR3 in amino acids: CASSLGGSNEQFF. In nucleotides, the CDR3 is TGTGCTAGCAGCTTAGGGGGGTCCAATGAGCAGTTCTTC.